One sample yielded the 24 T cell receptor beta chains listed below, sequenced in a study of vaccination and CD4 T cells after COVID-19. Treatment specified: approximately 11-day PBMC culture with coronavirus spike peptide pools or control peptides (ViraFEST assay). Gathering of the CD4+ T cells, from the unexposed donor, took place before the COVID-19 pandemic (2011-2018). With the Oncomine TCR Beta short-read assay, DNA from cultured CD4+ T cells was sequenced. Investigators isolated genomic DNA from cultured CD4+ T cells. MiXCR, applied by TCRdb to the PCR reads, yields one record per CDR3 protein. The profile shows around 10,000 distinct CDR3 sequences, around 32% of them singletons. No antigens are known for them. Input material: CD4+ T cells from blood, cultured in vitro. Receptors were obtained from a human donor in good health.

The chain uses TRBV27 and TRBJ2-5; 8 bases line up with TRBD2. V was clipped by 3 bases and J by 4 bases; unmatched bases: 1. The germline CDR1 and CDR2 sequences are MNHEY and SMNVEV (reference sequence). The CDR3 is made up of 13 amino acids. Written as DNA, the CDR3 is TGTGCCAGCAGTTTCGGGGGGGGAGAGACCCAGTACTTC. Amino acid sequence: CASSFGGGETQYF.

DNA for the CDR3: TGCGCCAGCAGCGACGGACAGACGGATACGCAGTATTTT. This gives the protein CASSDGQTDTQYF. The gene calls are TRBV5-1 and TRBJ2-3; a possible D gene is TRBD1 (6 bases). Germline CDR1 SGHRS, CDR2 YFSETQ. The CDR3 length is 13 residues. The germline V and J ends were trimmed by 4 bases and 6 bases, with 12 bases remaining between them.

This sequence joins TRBV6-5 and TRBJ1-1, with a weak D call TRBD1 (5 bases). CDR1 and CDR2 (germline): MNHEY, SVGAGI. The CDR3 has 11 residues. V gave up 4 bases and J gave up 10 bases, with 10 bases separating them. The CDR3 nucleotides are TGTGCCAGCAGTTGGGGGGGGTCAGCTTTCTTT. Protein sequence: CASSWGGSAFF.

This clonotype has only a few counts. This rearrangement joins TRBV9 to TRBJ2-7; 8 bases match TRBD1. V was pared by 0 bases and J by 6 bases, with 5 bases of the junction left unmatched. CDR3 size: 14 residues. CDR1 is SGDLS, CDR2 YYNGEE, per germline. DNA of the CDR3: TGTGCCAGCAGCGTAGAGGCAGGGGGCAGCGAGCAGTACTTC. Its protein is CASSVEAGGSEQYF.

V usage is TRBV28 and J usage is TRBJ2-1; 10 nucleotides align to TRBD2. V shed 5 bases, J shed 8 bases, and the junction held 9 bases outside the gene matches. The CDR3 contains 15 residues. Germline V gene data show CDR1 as MDHEN and CDR2 as SYDVKM. The CDR3, as DNA: TGTGCCAGCAGTCCTCTAGCGGGAGTAGGGGATGAGCAGTTCTTC. It yields the protein CASSPLAGVGDEQFF. Complete variable domain (other parts from reference TRBV28 and TRBJ2-1): DVKVTQSSRYLVKRTGEKVFLECVQDMDHENMFWYRQDPGLGLRLIYFSYDVKMKEKGDIPEGYSVSREKKERFSLILESASTNQTSMYLCASSPLAGVGDEQFFGPGTRLTVL.

The DNA for the CDR3 is TGTGCCAGCAGTACGCCTACAGGGAGGCAGTACTTC. Amino acid sequence: CASSTPTGRQYF. This chain links TRBV27 with TRBJ2-7; D is possibly TRBD1 (6 bases). The V end lost 5 bases, the J end lost 9 bases, and 14 bases lay between the germline ends. CDR3 size: 12 residues. Germline CDR1 and CDR2: MNHEY and SMNVEV (reference sequence).

V usage is TRBV6-1 and J usage is TRBJ1-5; perhaps TRBD1 as D (6 bases). The germline gives CDR1 MNHNS, CDR2 SASEGT. There are 15 residues in the CDR3. Trimming pared 8 bases from V and 7 bases from J, leaving 21 bases between. CDR3 sequence reads: CASWPGQGQGQPQHF. The CDR3 region has the DNA TGTGCCAGCTGGCCCGGGCAGGGGCAAGGACAGCCCCAGCATTTT.

The chain couples TRBV27 to TRBJ2-7; no firm D call. The germline V gene has CDR1 MNHEY and CDR2 SMNVEV (reference sequence). V was cut by 10 bases and J by 5 bases, with 15 bases left in between. The CDR3 runs 12 residues. The CDR3 region is CAKPGSLHEQYF. The CDR3 region has the DNA TGTGCCAAGCCCGGTTCCTTGCACGAGCAGTACTTC.

This clonotype appeared a few times. The chain joins TRBV19 to TRBJ2-2; 7 bases fit TRBD1. This CDR3 has 13 residues. V shed 6 bases and J 4 bases; nucleotides not matched to a gene: 2. Germline values: CDR1 LNHDA, CDR2 SQIVND (reference sequence). CDR3 bases: TGTGCCAGTAGCGACAGGGCCACCGGGGAGCTGTTTTTT. Translation: CASSDRATGELFF.

This clonotype was seen more than once but under ten times. V is TRBV20-1 and J is TRBJ1-5; the D is unclear. This CDR3 comprises 16 residues. Trimming cost V 0 bases and J 3 bases, with 15 bases left between them. The germline gives CDR1 DFQATT, CDR2 SNEGSKA (reference sequence). Written as DNA, the CDR3 is TGCAGTGCTAGAGATTTCCTAGACCCGCCCAATCAGCCCCAGCATTTT. It translates to CSARDFLDPPNQPQHF.

This clonotype came up a few times. The V and J genes are TRBV6-1 and TRBJ2-7, with TRBD2 matching 13 bases. V gave up 7 bases and J gave up 0 bases; unmatched junction bases: 3. CDR1 and CDR2 from the germline V gene are MNHNS and SASEGT. CDR3 length equals 15 residues. The DNA of the CDR3 is TGTGCCAGCACTGGACTAGCGGGAGTCTCCTACGAGCAGTACTTC. Residues: CASTGLAGVSYEQYF.

The table lists this clonotype with a few counts. V usage is TRBV6-1 and J usage is TRBJ1-1; unclear D gene. Looked up from germline, CDR1 is MNHNS and CDR2 is SASEGT. The CDR3 has 12 amino acids. Trimming stripped 6 bases from V and 0 bases from J, with 5 bases between. CDR3: CASREMNTEAFF. CDR3 DNA: TGTGCCAGCAGGGAAATGAACACTGAAGCTTTCTTT.

This clonotype has a handful of counts. The chain is built from TRBV24-1 and TRBJ2-3; D not certain. This CDR3 comprises 15 residues. Between the trimmed V and J ends, which lost 3 bases and 3 bases, there was a span of 12 bases. Germline CDR1 is KGHDR and CDR2 is SFDVKD. CDR3 sequence reads: CATSDPVAATDTQYF. In DNA form, the CDR3 reads TGTGCCACCAGTGATCCGGTAGCAGCAACAGATACGCAGTATTTT.

This clonotype was seen a few times. The V gene is TRBV11-3, the J gene TRBJ2-3; tentatively, D is TRBD2 (5 bases). Per the germline V gene, CDR1 is SGHNT and CDR2 is YENEEA. The CDR3 consists of 14 residues. The V end was cut by 1 base, the J end by 6 bases, with 11 bases between. CDR3 residues: CASSLGRGHDTQYF. DNA for the CDR3: TGTGCCAGCAGCTTAGGGCGCGGGCATGATACGCAGTATTTT.

The chain couples TRBV30 to TRBJ1-6; D may be TRBD1 (5 bases). Trimming took off 0 bases at V and 2 bases at J, with 11 bases between the two ends. This CDR3 region has 16 residues. Germline CDR1 is GTSNPN and CDR2 is SVGIG (reference sequence). The CDR3 is CAWSVEGAAYNSPLHF. In DNA, the CDR3 is TGTGCCTGGAGTGTTGAAGGGGCAGCCTATAATTCACCCCTCCACTTT.

The V call is TRBV7-3, the J call TRBJ1-2; no clear D gene. Trimming took 5 bases from V and 4 from J, leaving 11 bases between them. The CDR3 length is 13 residues. Germline V gene lookup returns CDR1 SGHTA and CDR2 FQGTGA. In nucleotides, the CDR3 is TGTGCCAGCAGCCCGGACGGTGGCTATGGCTACACCTTC. Translation gives CASSPDGGYGYTF.

The rearrangement uses TRBV6-5 and TRBJ2-5; D is possibly TRBD1 (6 bases). The germline CDR1 and CDR2 sequences are MNHEY and SVGAGI. Between the trimmed V and J ends, which lost 0 bases and 3 bases, there was a span of 14 bases. The CDR3 has 16 residues. CDR3 in DNA: TGTGCCAGCAGTTACTCGGTCCGGCAGGGGAAAGAGACCCAGTACTTC. The encoded protein is CASSYSVRQGKETQYF.

V usage is TRBV4-2 and J usage is TRBJ2-1; D not resolved. Trimming pared 0 bases from V and 4 bases from J, leaving 10 bases between. The CDR3 contains 15 residues. Per the germline V gene, CDR1 is LGHNA and CDR2 is YNFKEQ. The CDR3 protein is CASSQDPGPYNEQFF. DNA for the CDR3: TGTGCCAGCAGCCAAGATCCCGGGCCATACAATGAGCAGTTCTTC.

The sample holds a few counts of this clonotype. J is TRBJ2-1 and V is TRBV7-9, with TRBD2 identical over 8 bases. Trimming removed 0 bases from V and 4 bases from J; junction bases left unmatched: 11. Per the germline V gene, CDR1 is SEHNR and CDR2 is FQNEAQ (reference sequence). This CDR3 has 18 residues. DNA of the CDR3: TGTGCCAGCAGCTTAGCGGGGGTAGCGGGGCCTAGATACAATGAGCAGTTCTTC. Translation: CASSLAGVAGPRYNEQFF.

The chain is built from TRBV19 and TRBJ2-7; D may be TRBD1 (6 bases). Trimming stripped 7 bases from V and 3 bases from J, with 16 bases between. The CDR3 has 14 amino acids. The germline gives CDR1 LNHDA, CDR2 SQIVND (reference sequence). The CDR3 spells CASKRRQDFYEQYF. CDR3 in DNA: TGTGCCAGTAAAAGGAGACAGGATTTCTACGAGCAGTACTTC.

The J gene is TRBJ1-2, the V gene TRBV27; a possible D gene is TRBD1 (6 bases). The CDR3 sequence is 14 residues long. The germline V and J ends were trimmed by 3 bases and 6 bases, with 14 bases remaining between them. Germline loops: CDR1 MNHEY, CDR2 SMNVEV (reference sequence). The CDR3 DNA is TGTGCCAGCAGTTTCCTAAGGGGGGGAGATGGCTACACCTTC. Translation gives CASSFLRGGDGYTF.

This clonotype was observed once. This sequence joins TRBV6-2 or TRBV6-3 and TRBJ2-5; D gene uncertain. CDR3 length equals 13 residues. CDR1 and CDR2 from the germline V gene are MNHEY and SVGEGT. Trimming shortened V by 0 bases and J by 7 bases, and 9 bases separated the two germline ends. The CDR3 region has the DNA TGTGCCAGCAGTTACTCTTTGGAAGGGACCCAGTACTTC. Protein product: CASSYSLEGTQYF.

CDR3: CASSLGAEGGELFF. The CDR3 DNA sequence: TGTGCCAGCAGCTTAGGTGCAGAGGGCGGGGAGCTGTTTTTT. The rearrangement joins TRBV7-9 to TRBJ2-2, with D possibly TRBD2 on 5 matching bases. With 1 base removed from V and 7 bases from J, the gap between germline ends came to 10 bases. The germline gives CDR1 SEHNR, CDR2 FQNEAQ (reference sequence). CDR3 length: 14 residues.

V gene TRBV4-1 combines with J gene TRBJ2-7; 15 nucleotides match TRBD2. Trimming took 4 bases from V and 7 from J; bases not matched to a gene: 20. Germline V CDR1 and CDR2: MGHRA, YSYEKL. The CDR3 extends over 20 amino acids. The CDR3 nucleotides are TGCGCCAGCAGCCCGCGCGGACTAGCGGGAGGGGGGCTCCGAAGGGGGGAGCAGTACTTC. It translates to CASSPRGLAGGGLRRGEQYF.